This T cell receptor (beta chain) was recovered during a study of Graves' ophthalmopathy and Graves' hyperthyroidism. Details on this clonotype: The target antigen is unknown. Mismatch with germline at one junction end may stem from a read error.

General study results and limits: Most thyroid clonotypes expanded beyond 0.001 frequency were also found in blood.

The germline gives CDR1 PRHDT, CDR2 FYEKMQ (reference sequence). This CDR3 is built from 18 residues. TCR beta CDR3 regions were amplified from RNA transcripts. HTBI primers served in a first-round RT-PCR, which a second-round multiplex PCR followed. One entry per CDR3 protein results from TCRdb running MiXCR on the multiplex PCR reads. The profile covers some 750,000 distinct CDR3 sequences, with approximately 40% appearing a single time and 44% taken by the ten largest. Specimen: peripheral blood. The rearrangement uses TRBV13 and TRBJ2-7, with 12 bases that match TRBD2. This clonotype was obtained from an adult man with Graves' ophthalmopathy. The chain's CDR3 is CASSVGPSGGAISYEQYF. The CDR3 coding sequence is TGTGCCAGCAGCGTAGGCCCTAGCGGGGGGGCCATTTCCTACGAGCAGTACTTC.